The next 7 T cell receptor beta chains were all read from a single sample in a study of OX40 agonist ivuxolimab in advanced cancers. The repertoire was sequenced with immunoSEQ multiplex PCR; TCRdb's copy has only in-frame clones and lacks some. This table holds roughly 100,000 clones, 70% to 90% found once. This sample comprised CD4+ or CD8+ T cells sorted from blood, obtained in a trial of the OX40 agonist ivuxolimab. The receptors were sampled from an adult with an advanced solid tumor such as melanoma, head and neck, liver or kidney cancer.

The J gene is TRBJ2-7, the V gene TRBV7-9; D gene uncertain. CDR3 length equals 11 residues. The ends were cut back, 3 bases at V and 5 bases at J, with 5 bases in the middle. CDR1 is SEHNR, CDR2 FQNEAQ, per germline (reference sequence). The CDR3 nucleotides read TGTGCCAGCAGCTTCGACAACGAGCAGTACTTC. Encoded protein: CASSFDNEQYF.

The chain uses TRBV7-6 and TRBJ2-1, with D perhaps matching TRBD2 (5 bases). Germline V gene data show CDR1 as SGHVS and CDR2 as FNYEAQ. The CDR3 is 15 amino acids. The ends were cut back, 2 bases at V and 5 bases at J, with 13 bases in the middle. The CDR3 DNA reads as TGTGCCAGCAGCTTACCCCGGGGAGCCCACAATGAGCAGTTCTTC. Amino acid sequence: CASSLPRGAHNEQFF.

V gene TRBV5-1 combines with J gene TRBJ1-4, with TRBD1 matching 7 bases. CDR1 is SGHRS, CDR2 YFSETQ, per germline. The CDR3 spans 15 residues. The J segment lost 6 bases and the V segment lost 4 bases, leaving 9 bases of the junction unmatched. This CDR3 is CASSKTGMEDEKLFF. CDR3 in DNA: TGCGCCAGCAGCAAGACAGGGATGGAAGATGAAAAACTGTTTTTT.

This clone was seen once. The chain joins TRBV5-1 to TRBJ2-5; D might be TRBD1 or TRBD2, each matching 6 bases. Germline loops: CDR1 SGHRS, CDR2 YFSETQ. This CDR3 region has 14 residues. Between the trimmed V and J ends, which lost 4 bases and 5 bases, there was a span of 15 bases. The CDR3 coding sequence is TGCGCCAGCAGCGAGGGACTGGGGGGCGAGACCCAGTACTTC. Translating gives CASSEGLGGETQYF.

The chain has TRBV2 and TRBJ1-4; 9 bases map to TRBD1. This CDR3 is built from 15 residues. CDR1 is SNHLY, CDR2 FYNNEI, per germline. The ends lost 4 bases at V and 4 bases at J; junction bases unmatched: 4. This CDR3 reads CASSARTGDNEKLFF. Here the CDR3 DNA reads TGTGCCAGCAGTGCACGGACAGGGGATAATGAAAAACTGTTTTTT.

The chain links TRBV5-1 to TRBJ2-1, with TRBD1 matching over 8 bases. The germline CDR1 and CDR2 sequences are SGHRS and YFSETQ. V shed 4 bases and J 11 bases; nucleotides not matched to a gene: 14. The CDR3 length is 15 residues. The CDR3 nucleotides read TGCGCCAGCAGCGTGGGACAGGAAACTAGCAGGAAGCAGTTCTTC. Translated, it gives CASSVGQETSRKQFF.

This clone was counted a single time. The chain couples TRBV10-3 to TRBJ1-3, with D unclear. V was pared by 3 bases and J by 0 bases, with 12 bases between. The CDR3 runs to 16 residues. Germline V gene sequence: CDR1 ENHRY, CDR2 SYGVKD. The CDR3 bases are TGTGCCATCAGTGACCAACTAGCCATCTCTGGAAACACCATATATTTT. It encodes CAISDQLAISGNTIYF.